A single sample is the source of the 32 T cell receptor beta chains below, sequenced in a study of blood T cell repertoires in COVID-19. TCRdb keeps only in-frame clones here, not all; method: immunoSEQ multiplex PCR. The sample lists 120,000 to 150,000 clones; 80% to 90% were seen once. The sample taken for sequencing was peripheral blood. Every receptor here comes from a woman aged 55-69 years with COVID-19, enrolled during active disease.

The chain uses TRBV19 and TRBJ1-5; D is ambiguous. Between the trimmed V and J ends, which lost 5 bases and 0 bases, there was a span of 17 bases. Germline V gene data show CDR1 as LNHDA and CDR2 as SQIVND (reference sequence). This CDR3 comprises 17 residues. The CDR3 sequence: CASSESLDTYSNQPQHF. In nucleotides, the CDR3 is TGTGCCAGTAGTGAGAGCCTCGACACTTATAGCAATCAGCCCCAGCATTTT.

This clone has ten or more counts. The CDR3 sequence: CASSMGGTGHYNEQFF. Here the CDR3 DNA reads TGTGCCAGTAGTATGGGCGGGACAGGGCATTACAATGAGCAGTTCTTC. The chain combines TRBV19 with TRBJ2-1; 9 bases are a match to TRBD1. Germline CDR1 LNHDA, CDR2 SQIVND (reference sequence). This CDR3 is built from 16 residues. Trimming cost V 3 bases and J 4 bases; bases outside gene matches: 7.

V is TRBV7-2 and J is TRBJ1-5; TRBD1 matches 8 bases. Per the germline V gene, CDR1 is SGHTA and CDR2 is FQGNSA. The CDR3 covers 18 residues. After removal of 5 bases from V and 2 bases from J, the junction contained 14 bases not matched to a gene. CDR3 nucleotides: TGTGCCAGCAGCCTGACAGGGGCCCGGTGGGGTGGCAATCAGCCCCAGCATTTT. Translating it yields CASSLTGARWGGNQPQHF.

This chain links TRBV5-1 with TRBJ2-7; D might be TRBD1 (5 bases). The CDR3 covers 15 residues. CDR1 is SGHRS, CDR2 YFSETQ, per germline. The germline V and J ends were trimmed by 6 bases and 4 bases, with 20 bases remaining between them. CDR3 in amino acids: CASMSTAGKKYEQYF. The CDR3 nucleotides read TGCGCCAGCATGTCCACGGCAGGGAAAAAGTACGAGCAGTACTTC.

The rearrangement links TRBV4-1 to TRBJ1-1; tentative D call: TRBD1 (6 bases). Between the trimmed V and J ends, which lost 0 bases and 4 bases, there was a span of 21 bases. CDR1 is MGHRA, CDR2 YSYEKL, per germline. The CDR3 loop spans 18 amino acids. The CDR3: CASSQDMGRGMGSTEAFF. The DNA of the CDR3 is TGCGCCAGCAGCCAAGATATGGGCAGGGGTATGGGTAGCACTGAAGCTTTCTTT.

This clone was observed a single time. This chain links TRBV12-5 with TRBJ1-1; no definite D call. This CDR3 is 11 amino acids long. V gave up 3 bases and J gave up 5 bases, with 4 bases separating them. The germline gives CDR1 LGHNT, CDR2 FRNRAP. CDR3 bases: TGTGCTAGTGGTTTCGGGACTGAAGCTTTCTTT. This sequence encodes CASGFGTEAFF.

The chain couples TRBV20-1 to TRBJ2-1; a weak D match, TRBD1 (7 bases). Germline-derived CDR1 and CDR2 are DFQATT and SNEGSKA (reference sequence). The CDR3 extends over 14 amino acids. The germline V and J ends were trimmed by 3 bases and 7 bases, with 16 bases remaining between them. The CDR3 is CSASKQGGRNEQFF. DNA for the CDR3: TGCAGTGCTAGTAAGCAGGGGGGCCGGAATGAGCAGTTCTTC.

This chain's CDR3 is CASSLGRGDSGYTF. In DNA, the CDR3 is TGTGCCAGCAGCTTAGGTCGGGGGGACTCTGGCTACACCTTC. This chain joins TRBV13 and TRBJ1-2, with D perhaps matching TRBD1 (5 bases). Trimming shortened V by 0 bases and J by 7 bases, and 12 bases separated the two germline ends. Germline CDR1 and CDR2: PRHDT and FYEKMQ (reference sequence). CDR3 size: 14 residues. The entire variable domain, with the rest obtained from reference TRBV13 and TRBJ1-2, is as follows: AAGVIQSPRHLIKEKRETATLKCYPIPRHDTVYWYQQGPGQDPQFLISFYEKMQSDKGSIPDRFSAQQFSDYHSELNMSSLELGDSALYFCASSLGRGDSGYTFGSGTRLTVV.

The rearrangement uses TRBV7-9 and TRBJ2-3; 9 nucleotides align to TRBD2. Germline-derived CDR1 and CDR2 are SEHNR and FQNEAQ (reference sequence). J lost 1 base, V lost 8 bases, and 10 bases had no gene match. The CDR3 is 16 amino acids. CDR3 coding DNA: TGTGCCAGCCAGCGGGGTAGCGGGGGCCGCACAGATACGCAGTATTTT. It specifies CASQRGSGGRTDTQYF.

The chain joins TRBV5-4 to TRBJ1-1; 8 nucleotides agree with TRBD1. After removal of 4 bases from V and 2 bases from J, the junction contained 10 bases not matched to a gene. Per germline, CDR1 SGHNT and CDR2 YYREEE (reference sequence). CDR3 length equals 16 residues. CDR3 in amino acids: CASSPDRGRGNTEAFF. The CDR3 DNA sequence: TGTGCCAGCAGCCCTGACAGGGGACGAGGAAACACTGAAGCTTTCTTT.

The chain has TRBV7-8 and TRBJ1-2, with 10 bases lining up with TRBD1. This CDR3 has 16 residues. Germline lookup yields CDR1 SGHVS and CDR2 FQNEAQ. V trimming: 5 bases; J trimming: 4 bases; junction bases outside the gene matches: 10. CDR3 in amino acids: CASSLIGDRGFYGYTF. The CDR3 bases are TGTGCCAGCAGCCTAATTGGGGACAGGGGTTTCTATGGCTACACCTTC. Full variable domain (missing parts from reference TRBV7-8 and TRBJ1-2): GAGVSQSPRYKVAKRGQDVALRCDPISGHVSLFWYQQALGQGPEFLTYFQNEAQLDKSGLPSDRFFAERPEGSVSTLKIQRTQQEDSAVYLCASSLIGDRGFYGYTFGSGTRLTVV.

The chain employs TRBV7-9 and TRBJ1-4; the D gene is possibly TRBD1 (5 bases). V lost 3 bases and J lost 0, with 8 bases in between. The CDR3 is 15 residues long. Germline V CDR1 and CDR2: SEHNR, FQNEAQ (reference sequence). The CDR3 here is CASSFLTATNEKLFF. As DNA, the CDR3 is TGTGCCAGCAGCTTTCTGACAGCAACTAATGAAAAACTGTTTTTT.

The CDR3 DNA is TGTGCCTGGAGTGTAGGGGAAGCCAAAAACATTCAGTACTTC. It encodes CAWSVGEAKNIQYF. The rearrangement uses TRBV30 and TRBJ2-4; possibly TRBD1 for D (5 bases). This CDR3 spans 14 amino acids. The germline V gene encodes CDR1 GTSNPN and CDR2 SVGIG (reference sequence). Trimming left V 0 bases short and J 0 bases short, with 6 bases between.

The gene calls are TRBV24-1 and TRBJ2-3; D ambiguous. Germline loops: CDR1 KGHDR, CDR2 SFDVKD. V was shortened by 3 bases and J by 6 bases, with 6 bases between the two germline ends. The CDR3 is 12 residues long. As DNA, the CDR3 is TGTGCCACCAGTGATAGTCGGGATACGCAGTATTTT. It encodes CATSDSRDTQYF.

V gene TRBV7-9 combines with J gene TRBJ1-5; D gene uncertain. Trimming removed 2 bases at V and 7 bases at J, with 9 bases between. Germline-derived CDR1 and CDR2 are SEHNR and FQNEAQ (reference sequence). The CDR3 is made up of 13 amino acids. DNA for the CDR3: TGTGCCAGCAGCTTAAGGAGTAGGCAGCCCCAGCATTTT. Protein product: CASSLRSRQPQHF.

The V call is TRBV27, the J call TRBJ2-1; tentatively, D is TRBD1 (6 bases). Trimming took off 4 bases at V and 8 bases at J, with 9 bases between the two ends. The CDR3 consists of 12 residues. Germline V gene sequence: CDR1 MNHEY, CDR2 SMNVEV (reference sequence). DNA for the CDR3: TGTGCCAGCAGTTCACAGGGCGATGAGCAGTTCTTC. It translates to CASSSQGDEQFF.

Written as DNA, the CDR3 is TGTGCCAGCAGCTCGACTGGCGGGGACACTGAAGCTTTCTTT. Residues: CASSSTGGDTEAFF. The chain links TRBV7-9 to TRBJ1-1, with D hard to call. There are 14 residues in the CDR3. From germline, CDR1 is SEHNR and CDR2 FQNEAQ (reference sequence). Trimming removed 4 bases at V and 3 bases at J, with 12 bases between.

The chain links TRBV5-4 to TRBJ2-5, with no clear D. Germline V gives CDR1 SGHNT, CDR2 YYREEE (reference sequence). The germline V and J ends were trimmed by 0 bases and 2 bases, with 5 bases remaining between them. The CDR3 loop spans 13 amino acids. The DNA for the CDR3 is TGTGCCAGCAGCTTGGACTTACAAGAGACCCAGTACTTC. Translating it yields CASSLDLQETQYF. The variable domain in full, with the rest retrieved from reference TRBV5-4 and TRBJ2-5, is ETGVTQSPTHLIKTRGQQVTLRCSSQSGHNTVSWYQQALGQGPQFIFQYYREEENGRGNFPPRFSGLQFPNYSSELNVNALELDDSALYLCASSLDLQETQYFGPGTRLLVL.

CDR3 residues: CASSRTAQETQYF. CDR3 in DNA: TGTGCCAGTAGTCGGACAGCCCAAGAGACCCAGTACTTC. V and J are TRBV19 and TRBJ2-5, with D possibly matching TRBD1 (6 bases). Trimming took off 5 bases at V and 1 base at J, with 8 bases between the two ends. Germline CDR1 is LNHDA and CDR2 is SQIVND (reference sequence). The CDR3 covers 13 residues.

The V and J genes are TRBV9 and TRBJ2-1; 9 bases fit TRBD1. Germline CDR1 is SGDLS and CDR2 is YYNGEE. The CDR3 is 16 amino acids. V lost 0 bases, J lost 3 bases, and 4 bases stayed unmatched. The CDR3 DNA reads TGTGCCAGCAGCGTAGATGAGACAGGGGGCTACAATGAGCAGTTCTTC. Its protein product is CASSVDETGGYNEQFF.

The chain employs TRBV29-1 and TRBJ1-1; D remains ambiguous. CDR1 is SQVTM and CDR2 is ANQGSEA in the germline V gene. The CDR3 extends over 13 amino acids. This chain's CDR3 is CRVQTRHDTEAFF. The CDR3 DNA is TGCAGGGTTCAGACGCGGCATGACACTGAAGCTTTCTTT.

In nucleotides, the CDR3 is TGTGCCAGCAGTGTCTACGCGGGCGTGGGAAGCACTGAAGCTTTCTTT. This encodes CASSVYAGVGSTEAFF. The genes are TRBV25-1 and TRBJ1-1, with D unresolved. Germline-derived CDR1 and CDR2 are MGHDK and SYGVNS. The germline V and J ends were trimmed by 4 bases and 4 bases, with 19 bases remaining between them. The CDR3 has 16 amino acids.

The CDR3 protein is CATRDLMNTEAFF. The CDR3 DNA sequence: TGTGCCACGCGGGACCTCATGAACACTGAAGCTTTCTTT. V and J are TRBV2 and TRBJ1-1; D is possibly TRBD1 (5 bases). V was shortened by 10 bases and J by 0 bases, with 12 bases between the two germline ends. CDR1 SNHLY and CDR2 FYNNEI come from the germline V gene. The CDR3 spans 13 residues.

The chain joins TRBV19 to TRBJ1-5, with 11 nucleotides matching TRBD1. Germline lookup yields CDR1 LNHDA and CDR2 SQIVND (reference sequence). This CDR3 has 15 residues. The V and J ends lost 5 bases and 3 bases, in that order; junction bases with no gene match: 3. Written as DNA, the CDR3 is TGTGCCAGTAGTCGGACAGGGGGCAACAATCAGCCCCAGCATTTT. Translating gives CASSRTGGNNQPQHF.

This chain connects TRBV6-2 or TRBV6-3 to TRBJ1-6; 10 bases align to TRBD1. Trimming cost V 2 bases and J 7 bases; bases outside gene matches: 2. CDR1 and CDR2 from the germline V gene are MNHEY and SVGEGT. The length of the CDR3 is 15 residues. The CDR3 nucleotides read TGTGCCAGCAGTTACCCGGGACAGGGGAATTCACCCCTCCACTTT. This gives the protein CASSYPGQGNSPLHF.

The DNA for the CDR3 is TGTGCCAGCTCACCCTCGACTAGCTCCTATAATTCACCCCTCCACTTT. Protein product: CASSPSTSSYNSPLHF. V is TRBV18 and J is TRBJ1-6; D is uncertain. V dropped 3 bases and J dropped 0 bases, with 9 bases sitting between them. The CDR3 is 16 amino acids. The germline CDR1 and CDR2 sequences are KGHSH and LQKENI.

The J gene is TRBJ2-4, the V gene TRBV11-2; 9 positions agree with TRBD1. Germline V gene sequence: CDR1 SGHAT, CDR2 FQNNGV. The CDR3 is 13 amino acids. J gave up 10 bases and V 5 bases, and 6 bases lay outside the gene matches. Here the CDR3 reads CASSPGQGTIQYF. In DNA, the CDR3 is TGTGCCAGCAGCCCCGGACAGGGGACTATTCAGTACTTC.

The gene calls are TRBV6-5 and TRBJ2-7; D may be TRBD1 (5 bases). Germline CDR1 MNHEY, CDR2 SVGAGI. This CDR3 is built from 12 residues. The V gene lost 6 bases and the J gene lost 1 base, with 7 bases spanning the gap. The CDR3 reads CASRGRSYEQYF. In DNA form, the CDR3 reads TGTGCCAGCAGGGGGCGATCCTACGAGCAGTACTTC.

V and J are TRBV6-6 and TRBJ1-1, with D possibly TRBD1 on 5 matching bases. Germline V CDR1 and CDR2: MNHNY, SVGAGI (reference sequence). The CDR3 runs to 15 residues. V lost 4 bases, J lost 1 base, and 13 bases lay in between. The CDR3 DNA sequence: TGTGCCAGCAGTTCAGGACACGGGGGGAACACTGAAGCTTTCTTT. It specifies CASSSGHGGNTEAFF.

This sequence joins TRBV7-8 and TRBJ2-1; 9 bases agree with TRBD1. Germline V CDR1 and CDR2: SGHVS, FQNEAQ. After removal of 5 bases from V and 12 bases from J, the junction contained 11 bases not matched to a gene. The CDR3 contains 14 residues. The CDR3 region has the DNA TGTGCCAGCAGCCCTGATGACAGGGGGGGTAGGCAGTTCTTC. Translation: CASSPDDRGGRQFF.

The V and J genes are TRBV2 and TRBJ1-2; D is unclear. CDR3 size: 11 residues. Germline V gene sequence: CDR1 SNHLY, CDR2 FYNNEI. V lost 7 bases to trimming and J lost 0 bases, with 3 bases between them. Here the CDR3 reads CASTANYGYTF. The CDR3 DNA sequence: TGTGCCAGCACAGCTAACTATGGCTACACCTTC.

CDR3 in DNA: TGTGCCAGCAGCTTGAGGAGCAATCAGCCCCAGCATTTT. It is translated as CASSLRSNQPQHF. V and J are TRBV7-9 and TRBJ1-5; no firm D call. V lost 3 bases to trimming and J lost 1 base, with 4 bases between them. Germline values: CDR1 SEHNR, CDR2 FQNEAQ (reference sequence). The CDR3 is made up of 13 amino acids.